Here is one T cell receptor (beta chain) with its context. Its antigen remains unidentified. No clone much larger than this one lies a single base away; base qualities are absent. The V and J ends are trimmed by 0 bases and 1 base, leaving 7 bases between them. According to the germline V gene, CDR1 reads SGHRS and CDR2 reads YFSETQ. The CDR3, from cysteine to phenylalanine, totals 14 residues. The CDR3 DNA has 42 bases and is translated from base 1. The data are from a study of CD8+ T cells in alopecia areata (dated by TCRdb to 2017 to 2018). Some background on the complete study: Treated patients were enrolled in an open-label pilot trial of oral tofacitinib at 5 to 10 mg twice daily for moderate-to-severe alopecia areata. Tofacitinib was given for 6 to 18 months, followed by 6 months of follow-up off drug to assess delayed response and recurrence. Disease severity in treated patients was measured with the SALT score, which quantifies the percentage of affected scalp surface area. In both human patients and the C3H/HeJ mouse model, the study applied high-throughput TCRbeta sequencing to look at T cell clonal expansion in alopecia areata. Human TCRbeta sequencing covered scalp tissue and sorted CD4+ and CD8+ peripheral blood T cells from patchy and totalis/universalis alopecia areata patients and healthy controls. Tofacitinib-treated patients had biopsies at baseline and at 4 and 24 weeks of treatment, with a later scalp biopsy in several patients. Scalp clonality was compared among normal scalp (n=4), patchy alopecia areata scalp (n=8), and alopecia totalis/universalis scalp (n=8). RNA was extracted with the PAXgene miRNA kit for fixed scalp, the miRNeasy kit for PBMCs, and the RNeasy kit for mouse skin. immunoSEQ multiplex PCR using 35 Vbeta forward primers and 13 Jbeta reverse primers was used to amplify TCRbeta CDR3 regions. Overall results and qualifications from the work: Compared with mice, TCR sequences shared between patients were less clear, possibly partly because of HLA diversity across the patient population. Many expanded lesional clones were found to persist in scalp and blood during tofacitinib treatment, and relapse after treatment cessation may be partly explained by this persistence. Because the treated cohort was small and had just a single nonresponder, larger studies are needed to establish links between baseline CD8+ expansion and response. Compared with normal scalp, lesional scalp, particularly in alopecia totalis/universalis, had higher clonality and more expanded CD8+ clones, which suggests antigenic drive. Unlike mouse skin, which is dominated by gammadelta T cells, normal human skin has resident alphabeta T cells that are also sequenced, and this complicates analysis of the scalp TCR repertoire. Scalp clonality and the number of expanded CD8+ clones among the top 100 scalp clones were significantly decreased by tofacitinib.

Reading the label with the study, this specimen's time point is: around 24 weeks on oral tofacitinib. Reading the label with the study, this specimen's treatment or condition is: oral pan-JAK inhibitor, 5-10 mg twice daily. Peripheral blood and lesional scalp punch biopsies were obtained from patients with alopecia areata. PBMCs were isolated by density centrifugation and stained for CD3, CD4 and CD8, and CD4+ and CD8+ T cells were sorted on a FACSAria. Libraries were constructed by the immunoSEQ multiplex PCR assay. For TCR sequencing, RNA was extracted from every sample and reverse transcribed into cDNA to serve as template. SuperScript III was used for first-strand cDNA synthesis, primed with a 2:1 mix of oligo-dT and random hexamers. A synthetic immune receptor repertoire was used to assess amplification bias, and residual bias was removed computationally. On the study's bioinformatics: Raw reads were preprocessed to remove errors, and CDR3 was defined by IMGT conventions from the conserved cysteine to phenylalanine. Clonality was calculated as 1 minus Shannon entropy normalized by log2 of the number of productive unique TCRs. Whether each scalp clone was CD4 or CD8 was inferred by checking scalp TCRbeta sequences against the CD4 and CD8 repertoires from sorted blood. TCRdb mirrors the immuneACCESS table, restricted to in-frame sequences. Some clones are absent from its copies; in checked studies, under half trace to an unresolved V gene, and the reason for the others is unknown. V and J calls and clone size are as listed in that table; D and trimming were resolved from the DNA. A total of 90,000 to 130,000 clones appear in this sample, roughly 50% of them only once. The ten largest clones represent 10% to 15% of the sample.

The receptor was derived from a human donor with alopecia areata. The V gene is TRBV5-1 and the J gene is TRBJ1-1; no D segment can be confidently identified. The sample consisted of CD8+ T cells sorted from blood, taken at week 24, from a patient treated with tofacitinib. The DNA sequence follows: TGCGCCAGCAGCTTGGGCGGCTCGAACACTGAAGCTTTCTTT. The resulting protein is CASSLGGSNTEAFF. Supplemented by the reference TRBV5-1 and TRBJ1-1 proteins around the CDR3, the complete variable domain is KAGVTQTPRYLIKTRGQQVTLSCSPISGHRSVSWYQQTPGQGLQFLFEYFSETQRNKGNFPGRFSGRQFSNSRSEMNVSTLELGDSALYLCASSLGGSNTEAFFGQGTRLTVV.